These T cell receptor beta chains were read from a single sample in a study of regulatory T cells in long-lasting Graves disease. Using its own MiXCR run on the multiplex PCR reads, TCRdb lists one record per CDR3 protein. The sample lists around 500,000 distinct CDR3 sequences; about 15% were seen once. The sample also formed part of further work on T cells in Graves' hyperthyroidism and ophthalmopathy.

This specimen consisted of peripheral blood mononuclear cells (PBMCs), obtained at new diagnosis, from a patient treated with antithyroid drugs. The origin of the receptors is a woman aged 35-65 years with Graves disease. Both conserved end residues are part of each CDR3. The D gene is left open where the match is weak. Not all rows give a size; the values are once, few, many and, for expanded clones, a class.

many	TRBV6-2/TRBV6-3	-	TRBJ1-1	TGTGCCAGCACCGGACTGAACACTGAAGCTTTCTTT	CASTGLNTEAFF
many	TRBV5-1	-	TRBJ1-1	TGCGCCAGCAGCTTCGGAGCGGACACTGAAGCTTTCTTT	CASSFGADTEAFF
-	TRBV19	-	TRBJ2-3	TGTGCCAGTGCTCTCCAAAGCAGCCCAGATACGCAGTATTTT	CASALQSSPDTQYF
-	TRBV3-1	-	TRBJ2-7	TGTGCCAGCAGCCAAGGGCCTGAGCGGGCCCGATACGAGCAGTACTTC	CASSQGPERARYEQYF
-	TRBV5-5	TRBD2	TRBJ2-3	TGTGCCAGCAGCCTCTCTTACCAGGGTAGCGGGGCCCCCCGGACAGACACAGATACGCAGTATTTT	CASSLSYQGSGAPRTDTDTQYF
many	TRBV7-3	-	TRBJ1-1	TGTGCCAGCAGCTTATATGTGAACACTGAAGCTTTCTTT	CASSLYVNTEAFF
many	TRBV2	-	TRBJ2-5	TGTGCCAGCGGTGGGGGGTGGCAAGAGACCCAGTACTTC	CASGGGWQETQYF
many	TRBV3-1	-	TRBJ2-1	TGTGCCAGCGGTATTGGGGAGCAGTTCTTC	CASGIGEQFF
few	TRBV3-1	-	TRBJ2-3	TGTGCCAGCAGCCAAGAAGCGACCCCCCCCGATACGCAGTATTTT	CASSQEATPPDTQYF
-	TRBV20-1	TRBD1	TRBJ1-1	TGCAGTGCCCCGGACAGGGGGATGGGAACACTGTTCACTGGGAACACTGAAGCTTTCTTT	CSAPDRGMGTLFTGNTEAFF
many	TRBV2	TRBD1	TRBJ2-7	TGTGCCAGCAGTGAAACTAGGACAGGGCCCTCCTACGAGCAGTACTTC	CASSETRTGPSYEQYF
few	TRBV3-1	-	TRBJ2-1	TGTGCCAGCCGGGTTGGGGCCCTCAGTGAGCAGTTCTTC	CASRVGALSEQFF
-	TRBV11-2	TRBD1	TRBJ2-2	TGTGCCAGCAGCTTAGCCCCGGACAGGGCGAACACCGGGGAGCTGTTTTTT	CASSLAPDRANTGELFF
many	TRBV3-1	TRBD1	TRBJ1-2	TGTGCCAGCAGCCAGAGGACAGGGGATTATGGCTACACCTTC	CASSQRTGDYGYTF
many	TRBV28	TRBD1	TRBJ2-2	TGTGCCAGCAGCTACAGTCCCGGGACAGGGGTAAATACCGGGGAGCTGTTTTTT	CASSYSPGTGVNTGELFF
-	TRBV3-1	TRBD2	TRBJ2-3	TGTGCCAGCAGCCAAGATCCGACTTGGAGCGGGGGGGAAGATACGCAGTATTTT	CASSQDPTWSGGEDTQYF
-	TRBV11-2	-	TRBJ2-3	TGTGCCAGCAGCCCGGAGACAGCCACAGATACGCAGTATTTT	CASSPETATDTQYF
many	TRBV19	-	TRBJ1-1	TGTGCCAGTAGTATGGGAGGAAAGTTCACTGAAGCTTTCTTT	CASSMGGKFTEAFF
few	TRBV29-1	TRBD1	TRBJ1-1	TGCAGCGTTAGCAGGGGGGACACTGAAGCTTTCTTT	CSVSRGDTEAFF
few	TRBV2	TRBD1	TRBJ2-7	TGTGCCAGCTATACGACAGGGTTGAGCTCCTACGAGCAGTACTTC	CASYTTGLSSYEQYF
many	TRBV7-9	TRBD1	TRBJ1-5	TGTGCCAGCAGACACCCTCGGGACAGGGAAAGTGGGCAGCCCCAGCATTTT	CASRHPRDRESGQPQHF
many	TRBV12-3/TRBV12-4	-	TRBJ2-4	TGTGCCAGCAGTACTAGGGGGTTTCAAGCGGGCGCCAAAAACATTCAGTACTTC	CASSTRGFQAGAKNIQYF
-	TRBV2	TRBD2	TRBJ2-1	TGTGCCAGCAGGGATCCGACTAGCGGGATCTACAATGAGCAGTTCTTC	CASRDPTSGIYNEQFF
-	TRBV5-5	-	TRBJ2-5	TGCGCCAGCAGCTTGTCCGACAGCTACCAAGAGACCCAGTACTTC	CASSLSDSYQETQYF
few	TRBV5-1	TRBD1	TRBJ1-2	TGCGCCAGCACTCTCGGACAGGGAATTTTTCGGTATGGCTACACCTTC	CASTLGQGIFRYGYTF
many	TRBV2	-	TRBJ1-2	TGTGCCAGCAGTGAACAGGCAGGGGCCCACTATGGCTACACCTTC	CASSEQAGAHYGYTF
many	TRBV13	-	TRBJ2-7	TGTGCCAGCAGTCTTCCACGAAACGAGCAGTACTTC	CASSLPRNEQYF
many	TRBV12-3/TRBV12-4	-	TRBJ1-6	TGTGCCAGCAGTCTCGACAATCCTCCACCCCTCCACTTT	CASSLDNPPPLHF
once	TRBV19	-	TRBJ1-1	TGTGCCAGTAGTATCGGCGTAGGGGCCCGGAACACTGAAGCTTTCTTT	CASSIGVGARNTEAFF
-	TRBV10-3	TRBD1	TRBJ1-2	TGTGCCATCATGAACCCCCTCCGACAGGGGGGAGGCTACACCTTC	CAIMNPLRQGGGYTF
-	TRBV28	TRBD1	TRBJ1-5	TGTGCCAGCAGTAAGGGGGACAGGGATGTTCAGCCCCAGCATTTT	CASSKGDRDVQPQHF
many	TRBV16	TRBD1	TRBJ1-2	TGTGCCAGCAGCCAAGGACAGGGCGACTCCTATGGCTACACCTTC	CASSQGQGDSYGYTF
-	TRBV5-6	TRBD2	TRBJ2-3	TGTGCCAGCAGCTTAAACGGGGGGTCTGTAGATACGCAGTATTTT	CASSLNGGSVDTQYF
many	TRBV3-1	-	TRBJ2-5	TGTGCCAGCAGCCAACCGGGATCGTCGGGAGAGACCCAGTACTTC	CASSQPGSSGETQYF
-	TRBV19	-	TRBJ1-5	TGTGCCAGTAGTATTCTACGAGGGAGGGGAGGCAATCAGCCCCAGCATTTT	CASSILRGRGGNQPQHF
-	TRBV5-1	-	TRBJ2-6	TGCGCCAGCAGGAACAGCTCTGGGGCCAACGTCCTGACTTTC	CASRNSSGANVLTF
-	TRBV19	-	TRBJ2-5	TGTGCCAGTAGGATGGGGGTTGGAGAGACCCAGTACTTC	CASRMGVGETQYF
many	TRBV27	TRBD1	TRBJ1-1	TGTGCCAGCAGTTCGTTAGGACAGGGGGCTTGGACTGAAGCTTTCTTT	CASSSLGQGAWTEAFF
many	TRBV3-1	-	TRBJ2-7	TGTGCCAGCAGCCAAGATCTAGGCGAGCAGTACTTC	CASSQDLGEQYF
-	TRBV30	TRBD1	TRBJ1-5	TGTGCCTGGAGTGTACCGGGACAGGATTTTCAGCCCCAGCATTTT	CAWSVPGQDFQPQHF
-	TRBV10-3	-	TRBJ1-5	TGTGCCATCAGTGACAGGGATAGCAATCAGCCCCAGCATTTT	CAISDRDSNQPQHF
many	TRBV18	TRBD1	TRBJ1-2	TGTGCCAGCTCACAGAGACAGGGAGATGGCTACACCTTC	CASSQRQGDGYTF
few	TRBV7-9	TRBD1	TRBJ1-1	TGTGCCAGCACCGTCGGACAGGGGAACACTGAAGCTTTCTTT	CASTVGQGNTEAFF
many	TRBV28	-	TRBJ1-1	TGTGCCAGCAGTAGACAGCTCATGAACACTGAAGCTTTCTTT	CASSRQLMNTEAFF
many	TRBV6-2/TRBV6-3	-	TRBJ2-1	TGTGCCAGCAGTTATCGAGGGGACCCACAGGGCCATGAGCAGTTCTTC	CASSYRGDPQGHEQFF
many	TRBV29-1	-	TRBJ1-6	TGCAGCGCTTCGGACGGGGAGGGGTCACCCCTCCACTTT	CSASDGEGSPLHF
many	TRBV19	-	TRBJ1-1	TGTGCCAGTAGTATTACACAGTTGAACACTGAAGCTTTCTTT	CASSITQLNTEAFF
many	TRBV11-2	-	TRBJ2-5	TGTGCCAGCAGCGAATGGACTGGCCAAGAGACCCAGTACTTC	CASSEWTGQETQYF
-	TRBV29-1	-	TRBJ1-2	TGCAGCGTTGAAGGGACAGCCTACTATGGCTACACCTTC	CSVEGTAYYGYTF
many	TRBV2	-	TRBJ1-5	TGTGCCAGCAGGCCTGACGGGGACCATCAGCCCCAGCATTTT	CASRPDGDHQPQHF
few	TRBV20-1	-	TRBJ1-5	TGCAGTGCCTCGGGGGAGAACAATCAGCCCCAGCATTTT	CSASGENNQPQHF
-	TRBV20-1	-	TRBJ2-5	TGCAGTGCTAGAGAGGGGCGGGTTGTGGGGACGAGGGAGACCCAGTACTTC	CSAREGRVVGTRETQYF
many	TRBV20-1	-	TRBJ1-4	TGCAGTGCTAGTTGGGGGGTTAATGAAAAACTGTTTTTT	CSASWGVNEKLFF
many	TRBV12-3/TRBV12-4	-	TRBJ1-1	TGTGCCGGCAGCGAGGGAGGCGCTGAAGCTTTCTTT	CAGSEGGAEAFF
many	TRBV7-8	TRBD1	TRBJ2-7	TGTGCCAGCAGCGACCCGACAGGGGGCATCAACGAGCAGTACTTC	CASSDPTGGINEQYF
-	TRBV6-2/TRBV6-3	-	TRBJ2-7	TGTGCCAGCAGTCGCTCCCTGGTGGGGTACGAGCAGTACTTC	CASSRSLVGYEQYF